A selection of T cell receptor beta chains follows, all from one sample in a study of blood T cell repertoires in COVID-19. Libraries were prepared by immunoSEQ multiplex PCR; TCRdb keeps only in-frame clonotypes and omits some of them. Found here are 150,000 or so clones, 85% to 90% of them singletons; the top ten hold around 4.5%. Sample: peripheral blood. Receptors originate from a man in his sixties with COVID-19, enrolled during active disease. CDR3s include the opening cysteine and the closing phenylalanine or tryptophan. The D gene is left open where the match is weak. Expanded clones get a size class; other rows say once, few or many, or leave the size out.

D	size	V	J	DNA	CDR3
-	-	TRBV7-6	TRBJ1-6	TGTGCCAGCAGCCCGGGGTTCACAAATAATTCACCCCTCCACTTT	CASSPGFTNNSPLHF
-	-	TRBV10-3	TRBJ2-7	TGTGCCATCAGAGAGGGAGGCAGGGGGAGCTCCTACGAGCAGTACTTC	CAIREGGRGSSYEQYF
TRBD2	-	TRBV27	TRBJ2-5	TGTGCCAGCAGTTTATCGGGGGGGATAAGGGCTCCCCAAGAGACCCAGTACTTC	CASSLSGGIRAPQETQYF
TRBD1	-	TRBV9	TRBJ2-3	TGTGCCAGCAGCATCCTACAGTCCGGGACAGGGGGAAGCACGCAGTATTTT	CASSILQSGTGGSTQYF
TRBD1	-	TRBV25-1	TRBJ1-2	TGTGCCAGCAGACCGGACAGGGAGGGTGGCTACACCTTC	CASRPDREGGYTF
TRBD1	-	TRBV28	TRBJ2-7	TGTGCCAGCAGGGATCCCGGGACAGGGTATTTTGAGCAGTACTTC	CASRDPGTGYFEQYF
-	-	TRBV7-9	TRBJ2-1	TGTGCCAGCAGCTGGTCGGGGAACAATGAGCAGTTCTTC	CASSWSGNNEQFF
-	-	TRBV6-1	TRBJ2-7	TGTGCCAGCAGTGAGTGGAGGGCCTCCTACGAGCAGTACTTC	CASSEWRASYEQYF
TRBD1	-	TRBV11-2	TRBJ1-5	TGTGCCAGCAGCTCGGACAGGTGGGCAGCGCCCCAGCATTTT	CASSSDRWAAPQHF
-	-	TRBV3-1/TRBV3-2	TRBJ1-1	TGTGCCAGCAGCCAGTCCCTTGAAGCTTTCTTT	CASSQSLEAFF
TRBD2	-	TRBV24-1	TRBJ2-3	TGTGCCACCAGTGATCCGCGGGGGGGCGGGATCGGCACAGATACGCAGTATTTT	CATSDPRGGGIGTDTQYF
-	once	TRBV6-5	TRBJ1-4	TGTGCCAGCAGACGAGACAGCTTCGAGAATGAAAAACTGTTTTTT	CASRRDSFENEKLFF
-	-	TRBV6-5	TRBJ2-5	TGTGCCAGCACTGGGGGGTTCCAAGAGACCCAGTACTTC	CASTGGFQETQYF
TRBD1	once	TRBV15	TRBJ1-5	TGTGCCACCAGCAGAGATCGGGACAGGGGGTATCAGCCCCAGCATTTT	CATSRDRDRGYQPQHF
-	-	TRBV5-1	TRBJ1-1	TGCGCCAGCAGCTTGTTGGGCGCGGGAACTGAAGCTTTCTTT	CASSLLGAGTEAFF
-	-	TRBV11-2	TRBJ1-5	TGTGCCAGCAGCTTAGACGGTTATAGCAATCAGCCCCAGCATTTT	CASSLDGYSNQPQHF
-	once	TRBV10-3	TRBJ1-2	TGTGCCATCAGTGAATCAGGCGATTATGGCTACACCTTC	CAISESGDYGYTF
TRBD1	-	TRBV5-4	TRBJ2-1	TGTGCCAGCAGCCTCGGTATTAGGACAGGGAGTTCCTACAATGAGCAGTTCTTC	CASSLGIRTGSSYNEQFF
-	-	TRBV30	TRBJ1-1	TGTGCCTGGAGCCGATATGGGGGCATGAACACTGAAGCTTTCTTT	CAWSRYGGMNTEAFF
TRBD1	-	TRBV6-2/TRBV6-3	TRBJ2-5	TGTGCCAGCAGTTCGCTCCTGACAGGGGGAGAGGCCCAGTACTTC	CASSSLLTGGEAQYF
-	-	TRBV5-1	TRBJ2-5	TGCGCCAGCAGCTTTCAGTACCAAGAGACCCAGTACTTC	CASSFQYQETQYF
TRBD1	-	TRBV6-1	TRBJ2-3	TGTGCCAGCAGTGAATTCAGGACAGGGGGTACGGATACGCAGTATTTT	CASSEFRTGGTDTQYF
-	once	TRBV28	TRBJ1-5	TGTGCCGGTGGGCAGCTAAGCAATCAGCCCCAGCATTTT	CAGGQLSNQPQHF
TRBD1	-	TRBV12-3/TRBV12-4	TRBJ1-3	TGTGCCAGCGCCGACAGGGCTGGAAACACCATATATTTT	CASADRAGNTIYF
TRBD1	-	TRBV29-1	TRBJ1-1	TGCAGCGTTCCTGGACAGGGAGGAACGATCACTGAAGCTTTCTTT	CSVPGQGGTITEAFF
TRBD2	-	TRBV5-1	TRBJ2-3	TGCGCCAGCAGCTTGGTTCTAGCGGGGAGCACAGATACGCAGTATTTT	CASSLVLAGSTDTQYF
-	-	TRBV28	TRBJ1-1	TGTGCCAGCAGAGGGGCTCAACTTAAGGGCACTGAAGCTTTCTTT	CASRGAQLKGTEAFF
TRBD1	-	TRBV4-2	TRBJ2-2	TGTGCCAGCAGCCCAGCCGGACAGGGGAACACCGGGGAGCTGTTTTTT	CASSPAGQGNTGELFF
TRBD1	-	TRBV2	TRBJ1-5	TGTGCCAGCAGGGAGGACAGGGGTAGTCAGCCCCAGCATTTT	CASREDRGSQPQHF
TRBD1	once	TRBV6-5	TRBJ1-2	TGTGCCAGCAGTTGGCAGGGGGCGCCCGGCTACACCTTC	CASSWQGAPGYTF
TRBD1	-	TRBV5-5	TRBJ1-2	TGTGCCAGCAGCTTGGCCGGGACAGGGACGACTTATGGCTACACCTTC	CASSLAGTGTTYGYTF
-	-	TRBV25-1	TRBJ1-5	TGTGCCAGCAGTGAGAGGGTTTTCGGGCCCCAGCATTTT	CASSERVFGPQHF
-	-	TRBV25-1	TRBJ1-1	TGTGCCAGCAGTGAAGGAGGAAGTGGAGCTTTCTTT	CASSEGGSGAFF
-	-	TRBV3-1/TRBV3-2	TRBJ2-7	TGTGCCAGCAGCCAAGTACAGGGCTACGAGCAGTACTTC	CASSQVQGYEQYF
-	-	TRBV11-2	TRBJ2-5	TGTGCCAGCAGCTTAGGGGGCAGTCAAGAGACCCAGTACTTC	CASSLGGSQETQYF
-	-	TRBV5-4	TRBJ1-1	TGTGCCAGCAGCTGGGAGAGTGGAATTAACACTGAAGCTTTCTTT	CASSWESGINTEAFF
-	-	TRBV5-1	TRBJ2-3	TGCGCCAGCAGCCGATTGGCGGTCAGCACAGATACGCAGTATTTT	CASSRLAVSTDTQYF
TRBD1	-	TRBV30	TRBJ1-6	TGTGCCTGGACCCCCCCGACAGGGCGGGATTCACCCCTCCACTTT	CAWTPPTGRDSPLHF
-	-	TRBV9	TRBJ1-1	TGTGCCAGCAGCGTAGTAGGCGGTGAAGCTTTCTTT	CASSVVGGEAFF
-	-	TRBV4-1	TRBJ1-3	TGCGCCAGCAGCCAAGAAGAGGGTGCTGGAAACACCATATATTTT	CASSQEEGAGNTIYF
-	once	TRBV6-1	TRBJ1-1	TGTGCCAGCAGTGAAGCACTCGGTGGGGGGAGCACTGAAGCTTTCTTT	CASSEALGGGSTEAFF
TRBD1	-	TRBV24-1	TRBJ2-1	TGTGCCACCAGTGACCAGACAGGGGCCAATGAGCAGTTCTTC	CATSDQTGANEQFF
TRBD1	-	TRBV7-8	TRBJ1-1	TGTGCCACCTACAGGGGGTTGAACACTGAAGCTTTCTTT	CATYRGLNTEAFF
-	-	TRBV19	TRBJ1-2	TGTGCCAGTAGGCCCGGGTTGGCAAACTATGGCTACACCTTC	CASRPGLANYGYTF
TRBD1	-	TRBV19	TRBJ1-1	TGTGCCAGTAGTGCAAACAGGGGTCACACTGAAGCTTTCTTT	CASSANRGHTEAFF
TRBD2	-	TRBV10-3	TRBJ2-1	TGTGCCATCATGGAGACTAGCGAGGGCAATGAGCAGTTCTTC	CAIMETSEGNEQFF
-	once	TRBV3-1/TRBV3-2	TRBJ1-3	TGTGCCAGCAGCCGAGGGGAGGGGAAGTTCAGAAACACCATATATTTT	CASSRGEGKFRNTIYF
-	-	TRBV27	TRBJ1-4	TGTGCCAGCAGTTTATCGACAAACCTTGAAAAACTGTTTTTT	CASSLSTNLEKLFF
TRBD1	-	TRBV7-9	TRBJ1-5	TGTGCCAGCAGCTTCGGGACAGGCCGCTGGAGCAATCAGCCCCAGCATTTT	CASSFGTGRWSNQPQHF